These 6 T cell receptor beta chains were sequenced from one sample in a study of memory CD4+ T cells and cytomegalovirus serostatus. Measured with immunoSEQ multiplex PCR; TCRdb has only the in-frame clones, and not every one. This sample has some 67,000 clones, with about 70% found just once. Single viable CD3+CD4+CD8-CD45RO+ cells were sorted as the memory CD4+ T cells. The source material was memory CD4+ T cells from blood. The receptor source for this set is an adult in good health and CMV-seropositive.

This rearrangement joins TRBV7-2 to TRBJ2-2; either TRBD1 or TRBD2 may fit D (7 bases each). CDR3 size: 17 residues. Trimming shortened V by 1 base and J by 3 bases, and 15 bases separated the two germline ends. CDR1 is SGHTA and CDR2 is FQGNSA in the germline V gene. CDR3 nucleotide sequence: TGTGCCAGCAGCTTAGTGGGGGGGGACAGCTACACCGGGGAGCTGTTTTTT. It translates to CASSLVGGDSYTGELFF.

The chain carries TRBV15 and TRBJ1-2; 8 bases align to TRBD1. With 2 bases clipped from V and 4 bases from J, the junction kept 3 bases outside the gene matches. This CDR3 has 14 amino acids. The germline V gene has CDR1 LNHNV and CDR2 YYDKDF (reference sequence). Written as DNA, the CDR3 is TGTGCCACCAGCAGAACCGGGACAGGCTATGGCTACACCTTC. Protein product: CATSRTGTGYGYTF.

This chain links TRBV28 with TRBJ1-1, with TRBD1 as a possible D gene (6 bases). CDR1 is MDHEN, CDR2 SYDVKM, per germline. This CDR3 has 14 residues. V was clipped by 5 bases and J by 3 bases, with 13 bases between them. The CDR3 is CASSGGPRDTEAFF. CDR3 nucleotide sequence: TGTGCCAGCAGTGGGGGGCCACGGGACACTGAAGCTTTCTTT.

This chain connects TRBV18 to TRBJ1-1; D unclear. CDR3 length: 13 residues. Germline V lookup: CDR1 KGHSH, CDR2 LQKENI. V dropped 2 bases and J dropped 3 bases, with 7 bases sitting between them. CDR3 sequence reads: CASSPKGDTEAFF. The CDR3 DNA follows: TGTGCCAGCTCACCAAAGGGCGACACTGAAGCTTTCTTT.

The CDR3 coding sequence is TGTGCCAGCAGAGGGGTTAACTATGGCTACACCTTC. It codes for CASRGVNYGYTF. The rearrangement joins TRBV28 to TRBJ1-2, with D possibly matching TRBD1 (5 bases). Germline V gene lookup returns CDR1 MDHEN and CDR2 SYDVKM. V dropped 6 bases and J dropped 1 base, with 6 bases sitting between them. This CDR3 contains 12 residues.

This clone was seen more than once but under ten times. The chain has TRBV28 and TRBJ2-7; 10 nucleotides agree with TRBD2. The ends lost 6 bases at V and 0 bases at J; junction bases unmatched: 5. Germline V gives CDR1 MDHEN, CDR2 SYDVKM. The CDR3 is 15 residues long. CDR3 nucleotides: TGTGCCAGCAGAGAGGGACTAGCGCCCTCCTACGAGCAGTACTTC. This codes for CASREGLAPSYEQYF. The variable domain in full, completed from reference TRBV28 and TRBJ2-7, reads DVKVTQSSRYLVKRTGEKVFLECVQDMDHENMFWYRQDPGLGLRLIYFSYDVKMKEKGDIPEGYSVSREKKERFSLILESASTNQTSMYLCASREGLAPSYEQYFGPGTRLTVT.